The 15 T cell receptor beta chains below come from one sample, sequenced in a study of T cell repertoires in cytomegalovirus infection. Antigens of these TCRs are unknown. TCRdb analysed the reads with MiXCR anew, one entry per CDR3 protein. The sample carries some 590,000 distinct CDR3 sequences, under 45% recorded once. This specimen consisted of cultured PBMCs, obtained from culture after CMV antigen stimulation. These receptors originate from a human donor in good health (CMV status not recorded). Some clones in this sample may be carry-over from other donors' samples.

The V and J genes are TRBV9 and TRBJ1-3, with 7 bases lining up with TRBD1. The V and J ends lost 2 bases and 4 bases, in that order; junction bases with no gene match: 12. This CDR3 is built from 17 residues. Germline-derived CDR1 and CDR2 are SGDLS and YYNGEE. The CDR3 region is CASSVDDGGQPGNTIYF. The CDR3 DNA sequence: TGTGCCAGCAGCGTTGACGATGGGGGACAGCCAGGAAACACCATATATTTT.

The V call is TRBV6-5, the J call TRBJ2-7; D ambiguous. This CDR3 comprises 13 residues. V was shortened by 3 bases and J by 12 bases, with 18 bases between the two germline ends. Germline V gene data show CDR1 as MNHEY and CDR2 as SVGAGI. CDR3 bases: TGTGCCAGCAGTTATGTACCTACAGAGACGCCGTACTTC. Amino acids: CASSYVPTETPYF.

This clonotype was seen more than once but under ten times. This rearrangement joins TRBV7-2 to TRBJ2-3, with 11 bases lining up with TRBD2. The CDR3 runs 16 residues. Germline loops: CDR1 SGHTA, CDR2 FQGNSA. With V trimmed by 5 bases and J by 4 bases, 8 bases remained unmatched. CDR3 amino acids: CASSPGLAGPADTQYF. CDR3 nucleotides: TGTGCCAGCAGCCCAGGACTAGCGGGCCCAGCAGATACGCAGTATTTT.

This sequence joins TRBV7-2 and TRBJ2-3; D unclear. Between the trimmed V and J ends, which lost 5 bases and 5 bases, there was a span of 8 bases. Germline V gives CDR1 SGHTA, CDR2 FQGNSA. CDR3 length equals 12 residues. The CDR3 region has the DNA TGTGCCAGCAGCGTTGTGGAAGATACGCAGTATTTT. Translated: CASSVVEDTQYF.

The chain recombines TRBV7-2 with TRBJ2-1; D may be TRBD2 (6 bases). Germline V gene sequence: CDR1 SGHTA, CDR2 FQGNSA. V lost 5 bases and J 10 bases, leaving 24 bases between the germline ends. The CDR3 length is 16 residues. DNA for the CDR3: TGTGCCAGCAGCCCAGGAGGGACCATTTTGTTCGACGAGCAGTTCTTC. Translated: CASSPGGTILFDEQFF.

The genes are TRBV6-6 and TRBJ1-1; a weak D match, TRBD1 (5 bases). The V end lost 0 bases, the J end lost 11 bases, and 16 bases lay between the germline ends. CDR3 length equals 14 residues. Germline V gene lookup returns CDR1 MNHNY and CDR2 SVGAGI (reference sequence). The DNA of the CDR3 is TGTGCCAGCAGTTACTCGGGCAGGGTGAATGCCGCTTTCTTT. As protein: CASSYSGRVNAAFF.

This chain joins TRBV20-1 and TRBJ1-3; tentatively, D is TRBD1 (5 bases). Per germline, CDR1 DFQATT and CDR2 SNEGSKA (reference sequence). The CDR3 has 20 amino acids. Deletions cut 4 bases from V and 2 bases from J, with 30 bases between. Written as DNA, the CDR3 is TGCAGTGCTACCCCAGCGGGGCTCTCAACGACAACGGCCACTGGAAACACCATATATTTT. Translated, it gives CSATPAGLSTTTATGNTIYF.

V and J are TRBV28 and TRBJ1-5, with unresolved D. The V and J ends lost 8 bases and 2 bases respectively, with 10 bases between them. This CDR3 contains 13 residues. The germline V gene has CDR1 MDHEN and CDR2 SYDVKM. CDR3: CASGPSRNQPQHF. The CDR3 DNA reads as TGTGCCAGCGGGCCCAGCCGCAATCAGCCCCAGCATTTT.

The V and J genes are TRBV5-1 and TRBJ2-1; TRBD1 matches at 7 bases. Germline lookup yields CDR1 SGHRS and CDR2 YFSETQ. V trimming: 4 bases; J trimming: 5 bases; junction bases outside the gene matches: 9. This CDR3 is 15 amino acids long. The CDR3 is CASSIAGGINNEQFF. The CDR3 nucleotides are TGCGCCAGCAGCATCGCAGGGGGTATCAACAATGAGCAGTTCTTC.

This clonotype has only a few counts. This sequence joins TRBV20-1 and TRBJ2-3, with D maybe TRBD2 (5 bases). The CDR3 is 13 residues long. CDR1 and CDR2 from the germline V gene are DFQATT and SNEGSKA (reference sequence). The germline V and J ends were trimmed by 5 bases and 6 bases, with 15 bases remaining between them. The DNA of the CDR3 is TGCAGTGCTCCCGGGGTAGCACGGGATACGCAGTATTTT. Residues: CSAPGVARDTQYF.

This clonotype came up many times. The V and J genes are TRBV7-6 and TRBJ1-1; the D is unclear. This CDR3 contains 14 residues. CDR1 and CDR2 from the germline V gene are SGHVS and FNYEAQ. V lost 1 base and J 1 base, leaving 7 bases between the germline ends. The CDR3 spells CASSLGRENTEAFF. The DNA of the CDR3 is TGTGCCAGCAGCTTAGGACGGGAGAACACTGAAGCTTTCTTT.

This sequence joins TRBV11-2 and TRBJ2-1; 11 nucleotides match TRBD1. Germline V gene data show CDR1 as SGHAT and CDR2 as FQNNGV. Losses at the gene ends were 5 bases for V and 9 bases for J; bases not matched to a gene: 9. The CDR3 sequence is 15 residues long. The CDR3 DNA is TGTGCCAGCAGCCAGTGGACAGGGGGCTTTGGTGAGCAGTTCTTC. Amino acids: CASSQWTGGFGEQFF.

V and J are TRBV20-1 and TRBJ1-5; TRBD1 agrees at 8 bases. The ends lost 6 bases at V and 5 bases at J; junction bases unmatched: 6. CDR1 is DFQATT, CDR2 SNEGSKA, per germline (reference sequence). The CDR3 is 13 amino acids. The CDR3: CSAQGAWDQPQHF. CDR3 bases: TGCAGTGCCCAGGGGGCTTGGGATCAGCCCCAGCATTTT.

The rearrangement joins TRBV19 to TRBJ2-3; the match to TRBD2 covers 10 bases. The germline V gene has CDR1 LNHDA and CDR2 SQIVND (reference sequence). The CDR3 has 14 residues. The junction had 4 bases not matched to a gene; V was cut back by 2 bases and J by 8 bases. The CDR3 DNA sequence: TGTGCCAGTAGTATACTAGCGGGAGTAGGTACGCAGTATTTT. Its translation: CASSILAGVGTQYF.

The rearrangement joins TRBV7-2 to TRBJ2-3; possible D gene TRBD2, 5 bases. The CDR3 sequence is 13 residues long. The germline gives CDR1 SGHTA, CDR2 FQGNSA. The V and J ends lost 3 bases and 5 bases respectively, with 9 bases between them. CDR3 in amino acids: CASSFVREDTQYF. CDR3 coding DNA: TGTGCCAGCAGCTTTGTCCGGGAAGATACGCAGTATTTT.